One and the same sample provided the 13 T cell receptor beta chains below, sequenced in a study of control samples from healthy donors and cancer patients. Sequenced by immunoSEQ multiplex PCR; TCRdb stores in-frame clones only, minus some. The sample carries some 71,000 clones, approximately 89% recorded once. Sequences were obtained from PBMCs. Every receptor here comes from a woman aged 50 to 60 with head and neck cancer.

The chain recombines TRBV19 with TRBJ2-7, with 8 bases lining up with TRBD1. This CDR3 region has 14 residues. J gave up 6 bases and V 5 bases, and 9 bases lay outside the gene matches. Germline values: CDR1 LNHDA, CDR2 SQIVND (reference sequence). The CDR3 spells CASSLSGQGPEQYF. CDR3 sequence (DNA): TGTGCCAGTAGTCTATCTGGACAGGGTCCCGAGCAGTACTTC.

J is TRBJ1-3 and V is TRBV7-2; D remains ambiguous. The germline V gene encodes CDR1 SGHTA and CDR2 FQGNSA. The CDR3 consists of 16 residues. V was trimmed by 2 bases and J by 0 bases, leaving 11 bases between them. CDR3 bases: TGTGCCAGCAGCTTATGGGCCACAGCCTCTGGAAACACCATATATTTT. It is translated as CASSLWATASGNTIYF.

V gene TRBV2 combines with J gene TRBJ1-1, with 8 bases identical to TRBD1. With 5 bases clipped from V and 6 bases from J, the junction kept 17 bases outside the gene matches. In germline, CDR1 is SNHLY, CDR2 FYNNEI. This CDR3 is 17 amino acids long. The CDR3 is CASSPRSVFQGASEAFF. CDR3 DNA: TGTGCCAGCAGTCCAAGGTCGGTTTTTCAGGGGGCTTCTGAAGCTTTCTTT.

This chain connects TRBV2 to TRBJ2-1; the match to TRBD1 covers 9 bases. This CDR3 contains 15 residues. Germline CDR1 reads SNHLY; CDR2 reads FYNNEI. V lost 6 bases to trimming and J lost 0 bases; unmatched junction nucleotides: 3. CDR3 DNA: TGTGCCAGCAGGGTACAGGGGGCCTCCTACAATGAGCAGTTCTTC. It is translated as CASRVQGASYNEQFF.

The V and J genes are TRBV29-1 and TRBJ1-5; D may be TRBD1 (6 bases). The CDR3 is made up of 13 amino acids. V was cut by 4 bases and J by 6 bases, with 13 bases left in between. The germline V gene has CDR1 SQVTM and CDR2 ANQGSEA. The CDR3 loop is CSVGQGQGQPQHF. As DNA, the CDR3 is TGCAGCGTTGGGCAGGGGCAAGGTCAGCCCCAGCATTTT.

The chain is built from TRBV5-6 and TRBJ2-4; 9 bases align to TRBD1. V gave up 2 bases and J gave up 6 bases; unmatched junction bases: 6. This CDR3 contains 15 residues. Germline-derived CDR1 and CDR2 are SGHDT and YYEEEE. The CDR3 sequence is CASSFTGTGRNIQYF. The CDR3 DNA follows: TGTGCCAGCAGCTTCACCGGGACAGGGAGAAACATTCAGTACTTC.

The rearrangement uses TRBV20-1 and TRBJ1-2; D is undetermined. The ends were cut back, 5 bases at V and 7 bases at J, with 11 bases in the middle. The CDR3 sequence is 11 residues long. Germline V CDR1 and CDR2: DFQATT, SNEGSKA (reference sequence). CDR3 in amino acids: CSADNYSGYTF. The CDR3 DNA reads TGCAGTGCTGACAACTACAGTGGCTACACCTTC.

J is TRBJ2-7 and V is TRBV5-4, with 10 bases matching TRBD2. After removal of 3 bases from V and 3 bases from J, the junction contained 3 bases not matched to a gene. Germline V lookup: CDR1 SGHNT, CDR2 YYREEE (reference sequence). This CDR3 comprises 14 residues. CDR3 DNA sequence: TGTGCCAGCAGCTCCAGCGGGGGGGGCTACGAGCAGTACTTC. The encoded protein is CASSSSGGGYEQYF.

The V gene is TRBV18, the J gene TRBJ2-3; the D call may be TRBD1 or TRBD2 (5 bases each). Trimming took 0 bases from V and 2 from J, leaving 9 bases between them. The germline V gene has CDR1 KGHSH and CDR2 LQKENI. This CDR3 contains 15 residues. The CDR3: CASSPPRGYTDTQYF. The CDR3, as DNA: TGTGCCAGCTCACCACCGAGGGGATACACAGATACGCAGTATTTT.

CDR3 bases: TGTGCCAGCACTACAGGGGATGAAAAACTGTTTTTT. Its protein product is CASTTGDEKLFF. The V and J genes are TRBV21-1 and TRBJ1-4; TRBD1, the D gene given by the table, was not confirmed from the DNA. TRBV21-1 is recorded as a pseudogene. This CDR3 is built from 12 residues.

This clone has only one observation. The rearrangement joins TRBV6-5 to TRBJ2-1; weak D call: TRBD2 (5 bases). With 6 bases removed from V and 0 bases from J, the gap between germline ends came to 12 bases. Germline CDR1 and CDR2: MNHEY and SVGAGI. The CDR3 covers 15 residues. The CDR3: CASSPRGSSYNEQFF. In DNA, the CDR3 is TGTGCCAGCAGCCCCCGGGGAAGCTCCTACAATGAGCAGTTCTTC.

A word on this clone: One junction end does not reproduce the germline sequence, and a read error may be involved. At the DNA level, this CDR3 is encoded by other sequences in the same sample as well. The CDR3 region is CASSYSGGFGYTF. In DNA, the CDR3 is TGTGCCAGCAGTTACTCTGGGGGGTTCGGCTACACTTTC. V is TRBV6-5 and J is TRBJ1-2, with a tentative D call TRBD1 (5 bases). The CDR3 has 13 residues. Per the germline V gene, CDR1 is MNHEY and CDR2 is SVGAGI.

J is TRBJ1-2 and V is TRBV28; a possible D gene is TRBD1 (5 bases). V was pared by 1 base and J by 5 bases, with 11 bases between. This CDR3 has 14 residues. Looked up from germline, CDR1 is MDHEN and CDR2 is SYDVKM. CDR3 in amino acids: CASSLSDRNYGYTF. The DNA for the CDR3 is TGTGCCAGCAGTTTATCCGACAGAAATTATGGCTACACCTTC.